A few counts support the clone carrying this T cell receptor (beta chain). The antigen is undetermined. CDR3 length: 15 residues. With 3 bases removed from V and 5 bases from J, the gap between germline ends came to 19 bases. In germline, CDR1 is DFQATT, CDR2 SNEGSKA (reference sequence). Researchers prepared the TCRbeta library using unique molecular identifiers, the study reports. MiXCR, run by TCRdb on the PCR reads, gives a single entry per CDR3 protein. Here the sample spans around 210,000 distinct CDR3 sequences, 5.5% to 7% being singletons. This specimen belongs to a study of T-cell reconstitution after alpha-beta-depleted transplantation in children. Study-level findings and limits: Day-60 TCRbeta diversity that was high in some patients was derived from surviving recipient T cells and thymic progenitors. By about two months after transplant, alpha-beta T cells reportedly arose from several hundred graft clones that had expanded. Once a year had passed after transplant, T-cell counts and diversity came mostly from newly produced T cells.

This sequence was found in a boy younger than 10 with acute lymphoblastic leukemia, due to receive a stem cell transplant. The genes are TRBV20-1 and TRBJ1-1; possibly TRBD1 for D (6 bases). The source was PBMCs, collected before TCRalphabeta/CD19-depleted stem cell transplant. The CDR3 sequence: CSASTGRGTRTEAFF. In DNA, the CDR3 is TGCAGTGCTAGTACCGGCAGGGGAACGAGAACTGAAGCTTTCTTT.